The 7 T cell receptor beta chains listed next were all sequenced from one sample in a study of T cells in Graves' hyperthyroidism and ophthalmopathy. What was amplified from RNA transcripts were TCR beta CDR3 regions. The TCR CDR3 first-round RT-PCR relied on the HTBI primer set. TCRdb recomputed calls from the multiplex PCR reads with MiXCR, one row per CDR3 protein. The data hold 600,000 to 650,000 distinct CDR3 sequences, with less than 25% observed a single time. The sequenced sample consisted of blood. The source of these receptors is a young man with Graves' ophthalmopathy.

The chain recombines TRBV3-1 with TRBJ2-7; 7 bases agree with TRBD2. Trimming took 4 bases from V and 6 from J; bases not matched to a gene: 9. Germline loops: CDR1 LGHDT, CDR2 YNNKEL (reference sequence). There are 14 residues in the CDR3. CDR3 sequence reads: CASSPKTSPREQYF. CDR3 nucleotides: TGTGCCAGCAGCCCAAAGACTAGCCCGCGCGAGCAGTACTTC.

The V call is TRBV6-1, the J call TRBJ2-3; 9 bases are a match to TRBD2. This CDR3 has 16 amino acids. The V gene end was trimmed by 2 bases and the J gene end by 0 bases; junction bases not matched to a gene: 3. CDR1 and CDR2 (germline): MNHNS, SASEGT. CDR3 coding DNA: TGTGCCAGCAGTGAACGACTAGCGGAAAGCACAGATACGCAGTATTTT. Translated: CASSERLAESTDTQYF.

This clonotype has just a few counts. The CDR3 loop reads CASSRRTSGNTGELFF. The CDR3, as DNA: TGCGCCAGCAGCCGGAGGACTAGCGGTAACACCGGGGAGCTGTTTTTT. The chain joins TRBV5-1 to TRBJ2-2, with TRBD2 identical over 10 bases. The length of the CDR3 is 16 residues. V lost 4 bases, J lost 2 bases, and 5 bases stayed unmatched. Per germline, CDR1 SGHRS and CDR2 YFSETQ.

The CDR3 sequence is CSASDGITGNTIYF. As DNA, the CDR3 is TGCAGTGCTAGTGACGGGATCACTGGAAACACCATATATTTT. The chain combines TRBV20-1 with TRBJ1-3; D uncertain. Germline CDR1 DFQATT, CDR2 SNEGSKA (reference sequence). This CDR3 is 14 amino acids long. V was shortened by 3 bases and J by 2 bases, with 11 bases between the two germline ends.

This chain uses TRBV20-1 with TRBJ2-7; TRBD2 matches 10 bases. V shed 2 bases and J 6 bases; nucleotides not matched to a gene: 4. CDR1 DFQATT and CDR2 SNEGSKA come from the germline V gene (reference sequence). The CDR3 runs to 13 residues. The CDR3, as DNA: TGCAGTGCTAGAACTAGCGGGATCCCCGAGCAGTACTTC. Protein sequence: CSARTSGIPEQYF.

This clonotype was observed a handful of times. V and J are TRBV20-1 and TRBJ2-7; 8 positions agree with TRBD1. The ends lost 3 bases at V and 2 bases at J; junction bases unmatched: 3. This CDR3 comprises 13 residues. The germline V gene has CDR1 DFQATT and CDR2 SNEGSKA (reference sequence). The CDR3 DNA reads as TGCAGTGCTAGGTTGACAGGGGCCTACGAGCAGTACTTC. Amino acid sequence: CSARLTGAYEQYF.

The chain links TRBV24-1 to TRBJ2-5; 8 bases map to TRBD1. This CDR3 is built from 12 residues. Trimming took 7 bases from V and 8 from J; bases not matched to a gene: 5. From germline, CDR1 is KGHDR and CDR2 SFDVKD. CDR3 region: CATSQTGGTQYF. CDR3 DNA sequence: TGTGCCACCAGCCAAACAGGGGGAACCCAGTACTTC.